What follows are 14 T cell receptor beta chains derived from one specimen sequenced in a study of control samples from healthy donors and cancer patients. The repertoire was sequenced with immunoSEQ multiplex PCR; TCRdb's copy has only in-frame clones and lacks some. The table records about 160,000 clones, roughly 95% of them present only once. The specimen was blood. These receptors originate from a woman aged 55-75 years in good health.

The rearrangement uses TRBV11-2 and TRBJ2-3, with D hard to call. The V gene lost 5 bases and the J gene lost 6 bases, with 9 bases spanning the gap. The CDR3 runs 12 residues. The germline CDR1 and CDR2 sequences are SGHAT and FQNNGV. The CDR3 DNA reads as TGTGCCAGCAGCCAGGAAGGGGATACGCAGTATTTT. It yields the protein CASSQEGDTQYF.

This clone appeared once. This rearrangement joins TRBV10-3 to TRBJ2-3, with a weak D call TRBD2 (6 bases). Looked up from germline, CDR1 is ENHRY and CDR2 is SYGVKD. V lost 3 bases, J lost 0 bases, and 10 bases lay in between. This CDR3 contains 15 residues. The DNA for the CDR3 is TGTGCCATCAGTGATTCAGGAGGGAGCACAGATACGCAGTATTTT. Its protein is CAISDSGGSTDTQYF.

This clone came up once. The rearrangement joins TRBV2 to TRBJ2-5, with D perhaps TRBD2 (5 bases). The CDR3 runs to 12 residues. Germline loops: CDR1 SNHLY, CDR2 FYNNEI. V lost 6 bases, J lost 3 bases, and 8 bases lay in between. The chain's CDR3 is CASRVGEETQYF. The CDR3 nucleotides are TGTGCCAGCAGGGTGGGAGAAGAGACCCAGTACTTC. The full variable domain, in which reference TRBV2 and TRBJ2-5 provide the parts outside the CDR3, is EPEVTQTPSHQVTQMGQEVILRCVPISNHLYFYWYRQILGQKVEFLVSFYNNEISEKSEIFDDQFSVERPDGSNFTLKIRSTKLEDSAMYFCASRVGEETQYFGPGTRLLVL.

This chain connects TRBV9 to TRBJ1-4; 8 bases align to TRBD1. The V gene's germline CDR1 is SGDLS and CDR2 YYNGEE. The CDR3 consists of 15 residues. With 3 bases clipped from V and 5 bases from J, the junction kept 6 bases outside the gene matches. CDR3 bases: TGTGCCAGCAGCGCCCGGACAGGGTGGAATGAAAAACTGTTTTTT. Its translation: CASSARTGWNEKLFF.

The chain joins TRBV5-1 to TRBJ1-1; D gene ambiguous. The CDR3 consists of 14 residues. Germline CDR1 and CDR2: SGHRS and YFSETQ. The ends were cut back, 4 bases at V and 7 bases at J, with 17 bases in the middle. CDR3 DNA: TGCGCCAGCAGCCCTTGGGATACCAGAGTTGAAGCTTTCTTT. Protein sequence: CASSPWDTRVEAFF.

This clone was observed a single time. The chain employs TRBV6-6 and TRBJ2-3, with D perhaps TRBD2 (6 bases). This CDR3 contains 15 residues. V lost 8 bases and J 3 bases, leaving 18 bases between the germline ends. The V gene's germline CDR1 is MNHNY and CDR2 SVGAGI (reference sequence). CDR3 sequence: CASLLGRGRTDTQYF. DNA for the CDR3: TGTGCCAGCCTCCTCGGGCGGGGAAGAACAGATACGCAGTATTTT.

A single count supports this clone. The gene calls are TRBV19 and TRBJ1-2; 7 bases line up with TRBD1. Germline V gene sequence: CDR1 LNHDA, CDR2 SQIVND (reference sequence). This CDR3 contains 16 residues. V shed 7 bases, J shed 4 bases, and the junction held 15 bases outside the gene matches. In nucleotides, the CDR3 is TGTGCCAGTACCGTCGAGGGAAGGGGGCTCGCCTATGGCTACACCTTC. It yields the protein CASTVEGRGLAYGYTF.

V and J are TRBV19 and TRBJ2-1; 11 positions agree with TRBD2. The CDR3 consists of 20 residues. Looked up from germline, CDR1 is LNHDA and CDR2 is SQIVND (reference sequence). V shed 3 bases and J 1 base; nucleotides not matched to a gene: 14. DNA for the CDR3: TGTGCCAGTAGTATTGATCCCCCGGGACTAGCGGCGCGATCCTACAATGAGCAGTTCTTC. This codes for CASSIDPPGLAARSYNEQFF.

CDR3 DNA: TGTGCCAGCAGTGGCCGCTCCTACGAGCAGTACTTC. The encoded protein is CASSGRSYEQYF. The V gene is TRBV7-9, the J gene TRBJ2-7; no clear D. Germline V gene sequence: CDR1 SEHNR, CDR2 FQNEAQ (reference sequence). This CDR3 has 12 residues. Trimming cost V 6 bases and J 0 bases, with 6 bases left between them.

The genes are TRBV11-2 and TRBJ2-2, with a possible D match to TRBD2 (6 bases). The CDR3 extends over 14 amino acids. Germline V gene sequence: CDR1 SGHAT, CDR2 FQNNGV. The germline V and J ends were trimmed by 10 bases and 5 bases, with 17 bases remaining between them. As DNA, the CDR3 is TGTGCCACCTCAGCCGGGGGTACGACCGGGGAGCTGTTTTTT. It codes for CATSAGGTTGELFF.

The rearrangement joins TRBV2 to TRBJ2-1; 15 bases fit TRBD2. Germline CDR1 reads SNHLY; CDR2 reads FYNNEI. The CDR3 is 18 amino acids. The V segment lost 5 bases and the J segment 4 bases; nucleotides outside the gene matches: 9. The CDR3 protein is CASSTPMGLAGGYNEQFF. For the CDR3, the DNA is TGTGCCAGCAGTACTCCCATGGGACTAGCGGGGGGATACAATGAGCAGTTCTTC.

The chain employs TRBV7-2 and TRBJ2-7; D is unresolved. V gave up 2 bases and J gave up 8 bases, with 13 bases separating them. Germline assignment: CDR1 SGHTA and CDR2 FQGNSA. There are 13 residues in the CDR3. The DNA of the CDR3 is TGTGCCAGCAGCTTAATGGGGTCAAGGCAGCAGTACTTC. Residues: CASSLMGSRQQYF. Drawing the rest from reference TRBV7-2 and TRBJ2-7, the complete variable domain is GAGVSQSPSNKVTEKGKDVELRCDPISGHTALYWYRQSLGQGLEFLIYFQGNSAPDKSGLPSDRFSAERTGGSVSTLTIQRTQQEDSAVYLCASSLMGSRQQYFGPGTRLTVT.

J is TRBJ2-5 and V is TRBV5-8, with a possible D match to TRBD2 (6 bases). Germline values: CDR1 SGHTS, CDR2 YDEGEE. The CDR3 length is 13 residues. The V end was cut by 0 bases, the J end by 4 bases, with 7 bases between. CDR3: CASSLVEGETQYF. In DNA, the CDR3 is TGTGCCAGCAGCTTGGTGGAGGGAGAGACCCAGTACTTC.

V gene TRBV3-1 (or the pseudogene TRBV3-2) combines with J gene TRBJ1-4, with no clear D. Deletions cut 0 bases from V and 5 bases from J, with 10 bases between. Germline CDR1 LGHDT, CDR2 YNNKEL (reference sequence). The CDR3 totals 15 residues. The CDR3 DNA reads TGTGCCAGCAGCCAAGAGGGGAAGGGAAATGAAAAACTGTTTTTT. The encoded protein is CASSQEGKGNEKLFF.